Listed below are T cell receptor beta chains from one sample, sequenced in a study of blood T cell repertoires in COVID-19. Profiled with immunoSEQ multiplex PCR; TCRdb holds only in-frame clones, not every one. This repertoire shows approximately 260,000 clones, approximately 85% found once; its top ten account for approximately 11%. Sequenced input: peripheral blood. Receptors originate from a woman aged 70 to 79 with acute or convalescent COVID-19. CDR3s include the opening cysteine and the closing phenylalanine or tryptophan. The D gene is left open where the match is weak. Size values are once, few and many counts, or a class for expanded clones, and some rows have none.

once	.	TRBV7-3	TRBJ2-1	CASSFGGEQFF	TGTGCCAGCAGCTTCGGGGGTGAGCAGTTCTTC
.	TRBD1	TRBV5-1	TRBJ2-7	CASSLAGQGPNYEQYF	TGCGCCAGCAGCTTGGCAGGACAGGGGCCCAACTACGAGCAGTACTTC
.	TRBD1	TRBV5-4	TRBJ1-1	CASSLAPGTGMTTEAFF	TGTGCCAGCAGCTTGGCACCCGGGACAGGGATGACCACTGAAGCTTTCTTT
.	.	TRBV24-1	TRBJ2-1	CATSGPDSSYNEQFF	TGTGCCACCAGTGGTCCCGACAGTTCCTACAATGAGCAGTTCTTC
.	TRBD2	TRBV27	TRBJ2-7	CASSSPGGYEQYF	TGTGCCAGCAGTTCCCCGGGGGGCTACGAGCAGTACTTC
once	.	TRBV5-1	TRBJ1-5	CASKEWYSNQPQHF	TGCGCCAGCAAGGAGTGGTACAGCAATCAGCCCCAGCATTTT
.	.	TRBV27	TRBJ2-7	CASRMIGGYEQYF	TGTGCCAGCAGGATGATCGGAGGTTACGAGCAGTACTTC
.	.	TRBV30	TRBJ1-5	CAWSGGDYQPQHF	TGTGCCTGGAGTGGAGGGGACTATCAGCCCCAGCATTTT
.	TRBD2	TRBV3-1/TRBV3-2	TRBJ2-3	CASSQLAGGRTSTDTQYF	TGTGCCAGCAGCCAATTAGCGGGGGGCCGGACTAGCACAGATACGCAGTATTTT
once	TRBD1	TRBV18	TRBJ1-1	CASSPIGQASEAFF	TGTGCCAGCTCACCCATTGGACAGGCCTCAGAAGCTTTCTTT
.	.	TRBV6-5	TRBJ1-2	CASSYGGNGYTF	TGTGCCAGCAGTTACGGCGGGAATGGCTACACCTTC
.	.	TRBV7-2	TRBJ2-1	CASSPQVIVNEQFF	TGTGCCAGCAGCCCCCAGGTGATTGTGAATGAGCAGTTCTTC
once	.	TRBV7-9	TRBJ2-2	CASSLARSGISTGELFF	TGTGCCAGCAGCTTAGCGCGGTCGGGGATTAGTACCGGGGAGCTGTTTTTT
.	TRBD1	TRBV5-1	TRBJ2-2	CASSSRDRGRDTGELFF	TGCGCCAGCAGCTCTCGCGACAGGGGGCGAGACACCGGGGAGCTGTTTTTT
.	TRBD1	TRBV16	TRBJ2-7	CASSQPRGSRREEQYF	TGTGCCAGCAGCCAACCCAGGGGGTCCCGCAGAGAAGAGCAGTACTTC
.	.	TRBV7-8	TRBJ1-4	CASSSSGRQGGKLFF	TGTGCCAGCAGCTCCTCAGGGAGGCAGGGCGGAAAACTGTTTTTT
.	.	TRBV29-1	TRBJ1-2	CSVGGRTLGGYTF	TGCAGCGTTGGGGGCAGGACCCTGGGAGGCTACACCTTC
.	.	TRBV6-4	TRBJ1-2	CASSQMEGYGYTF	TGTGCCAGTTCACAGATGGAAGGCTATGGCTACACCTTC
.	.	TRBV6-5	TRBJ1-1	CASSYSFNLFF	TGTGCCAGCAGTTACTCGTTTAATCTATTCTTT
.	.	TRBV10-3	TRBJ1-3	CAITKGDPGNTIYF	TGTGCCATCACTAAGGGAGACCCTGGAAACACCATATATTTT
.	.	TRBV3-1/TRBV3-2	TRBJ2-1	CASSQENGRGQFF	TGTGCCAGCAGCCAAGAGAATGGCAGGGGGCAGTTCTTC
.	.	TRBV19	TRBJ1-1	CASSMSVNTEAFF	TGTGCCAGTAGTATGTCAGTGAACACTGAAGCTTTCTTT
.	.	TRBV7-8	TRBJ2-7	CASAAVSSYEQYF	TGTGCCAGCGCGGCGGTGAGCTCCTACGAGCAGTACTTC
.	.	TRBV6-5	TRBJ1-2	CASSHPRTDYGYTF	TGTGCCAGCAGTCATCCGAGGACAGACTATGGCTACACCTTC
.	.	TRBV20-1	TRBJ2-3	CSASGAVASTDTQYF	TGCAGTGCTAGTGGAGCGGTCGCTAGCACAGATACGCAGTATTTT
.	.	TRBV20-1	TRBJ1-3	CGVRRENTIYF	TGCGGGGTCCGGCGGGAAAACACCATATATTTT
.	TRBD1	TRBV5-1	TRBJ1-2	CASSLGDRYGYTF	TGCGCCAGCAGCTTGGGGGACAGATATGGCTACACCTTC
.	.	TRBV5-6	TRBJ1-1	CASSQNREGRVPNTEAFF	TGTGCCAGCAGCCAAAACAGGGAGGGGCGGGTTCCGAACACTGAAGCTTTCTTT
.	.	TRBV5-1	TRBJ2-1	CASSLPAPGYNEQFF	TGCGCCAGCAGCTTGCCGGCTCCGGGGTACAATGAGCAGTTCTTC
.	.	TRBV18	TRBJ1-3	CASSTGGNTGNTIYF	TGTGCCAGCTCGACCGGGGGGAATACTGGAAACACCATATATTTT
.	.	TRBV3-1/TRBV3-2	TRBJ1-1	CASSLRRGGRSEAFF	TGTGCCAGCAGCCTCAGAAGGGGAGGGCGGAGTGAAGCTTTCTTT
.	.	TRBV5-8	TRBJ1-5	CASSPRGYSNQPQHF	TGTGCCAGCAGCCCCCGGGGGTATAGCAATCAGCCCCAGCATTTT
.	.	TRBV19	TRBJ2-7	CASSIVARGIGEQYF	TGTGCCAGTAGTATAGTAGCCAGGGGAATTGGCGAGCAGTACTTC
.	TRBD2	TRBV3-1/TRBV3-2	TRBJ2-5	CASSLRTSGGRETQYF	TGTGCCAGCAGCCTCCGGACTAGCGGGGGGAGGGAGACCCAGTACTTC
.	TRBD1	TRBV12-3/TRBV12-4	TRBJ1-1	CASSRTGNPDFF	TGTGCCAGCAGCCGGACAGGGAATCCAGATTTCTTT